This section outlines one T cell receptor (beta chain) sequence together with its context. The sample is drawn from a study of T cell responses to AZD1222 COVID-19 vaccine. CDR1 is LNHDA and CDR2 is SQIVND in the germline V gene (reference sequence). This CDR3 has 16 residues. The germline V and J ends were trimmed by 2 bases and 4 bases, with 12 bases remaining between them. TCRdb's copy holds only in-frame clones and misses some; the assay was immunoSEQ multiplex PCR. The sample contains roughly 91,000 clones, roughly 90% of which appear only once. Material: peripheral blood, obtained on day 0 of AZD1222 vaccination. This sequence originates from an adult in good health. The rearrangement uses TRBV19 and TRBJ2-6, with unresolved D. This CDR3 reads CASSITPTVGANVLTF. CDR3 DNA sequence: TGTGCCAGTAGTATAACCCCGACGGTAGGGGCCAACGTCCTGACTTTC.